The TCR beta chain under discussion was sequenced for a study of human T cells and chemical hapten exposure. Time point given: patch test 1, 2 weeks after DPC sensitization. The treatment was: therapeutic diphenylcyclopropenone sensitization with weekly scalp DPC. Regarding the study as a whole: Donors were affected by alopecia, so their immune reaction might vary from that of healthy individuals.

Each CDR3 protein is one row after TCRdb ran MiXCR on the RACE reads. Of some 120,000 distinct CDR3 sequences listed, roughly an eighth are singletons. This clonotype came up a few times. The antigen is undetermined. The receptor was derived from a woman in her forties or fifties with alopecia areata. Some clones in this sample may be carry-over from other donors' samples. Material: whole blood, obtained in connection with sensitization to the hapten diphenylcyclopropenone (DPC).

The CDR3 spells CASTPGQGLSTDTQYF. The CDR3 DNA follows: TGCGCCAGCACACCGGGACAGGGCCTTTCCACAGATACGCAGTATTTT. The chain combines TRBV10-1 with TRBJ2-3; 9 bases are a match to TRBD1. V lost 7 bases to trimming and J lost 2 bases; unmatched junction nucleotides: 10. This CDR3 comprises 16 residues. Germline V lookup: CDR1 WNHNN, CDR2 SYGVQD (reference sequence).